This T cell receptor (beta chain) was recorded in a study of cytomegalovirus exposure and HLA in healthy donors (dated by TCRdb to between 2016 and 2019). Context from the whole study: An earlier analysis of roughly 610 of the donors reported 276 Gb of sequence data and approximately 120 million unique TCR beta sequences obtained from roughly 170 million T cells. An early release covering roughly 640 HLA-typed donors comprised about 300 gigabases of sequencing data and tens of millions of unique TCR sequences. Of the 398 genotyped donors, over 65% fell in the genetic ancestry cluster associated with self-reported Caucasian donors. The study was designed to test whether signatures of past pathogen exposure could be identified by cataloging public T cell receptors. The study used immunosequencing to profile the T cell repertoires of 666 subjects and linked those repertoires to cytomegalovirus serostatus. Besides the first cohort of approximately 670 subjects, a separate validation cohort made up of about 120 different subjects was used. To predict cytomegalovirus infection status, the study combined high-throughput TCR immunosequencing, statistical association of individual TCRs with disease status, and machine learning. To study patterns of TCR occurrence, a later analysis re-analyzed previously published TCR beta repertoires from 550 to 800 donors and added high-resolution HLA genotyping. The later analysis used no new phenotypic data to find candidate immune exposures, relying instead on TCR beta sequences and their occurrence across donors. To decide whether each TCR beta V gene segment behaved as functional or pseudogenic, an earlier analysis of 587 of the donors relied on high-throughput TCR beta sequencing. Alongside the repertoire data, information on donor age, sex, ethnicity and CMV serostatus was compiled. A later genetic analysis used genome-wide SNP genotypes for 398 of the 666 donors, treating that subset as a discovery cohort. All discovery cohort repertoires had been generated on a single sequencing platform. Class I and class II HLA loci were covered by the typing at four-digit resolution. Typing coverage varied by locus: 629-630 donors for A, B, C, DRB1 and DQB1; approximately 520 for DQA1; over 600 for DPA1; 450 to 480 for DPB1. Because of strong linkage in the cohort, four or five DR-DQ haplotypes were treated as single units for association and clustering. On average, roughly 250,000 unique TCR beta nucleotide sequences were sequenced per donor among 300 to 500 genotyped donors of the cohort, with 15% to 20% of those sequences being non-productive.

The cohort consisted of 666 healthy bone marrow donors. At the time of sampling, every cohort member was nominally healthy, though immune exposures that went unrecorded were likely present. The donor tested CMV seronegative and was one of the 352 seronegative cohort members. Every donor gave a peripheral blood sample, and the peripheral blood mononuclear cells from that sample were used for TCR beta sequencing. Genomic DNA was extracted from the blood cell samples with the Qiagen DNeasy Blood Extraction Kit. Findings and caveats that apply to the study as a whole: Several of the top co-occurrence clusters appeared to be linked to parvovirus B19, influenza, CMV and Epstein-Barr virus, according to a later analysis. Compared with equally common non-associated chains, HLA-associated TCR beta chains in a later analysis were more clonally expanded and had lower generation probabilities. The presence/absence analyses assumed that sequencing depth was roughly uniform across donors, and that assumption may not be true. A cluster of highly shared sequence variants was judged likely to represent a technical artifact of the sequencing pipeline. Only TCR beta chains were sequenced in this cohort, and the absence of alpha or paired-chain data limited detectable features. The study gave a list of over 150 TCR beta chains associated with cytomegalovirus. The authors suggested that the approach could potentially be extended to other disease states and immunological phenotypes. A later analysis associated 16,951 TCR beta sequences with specific HLA alleles at a false discovery rate of 0.05. Assigning TCR associations to individual alleles was difficult when HLA alleles, especially DR and DQ, strongly co-occurred. Immune exposure information for the cohort was limited to CMV serostatus. While some public TCRs were present in many individuals, most TCR sequences turned up only very rarely across donors. According to a later analysis, TCR association rates differed among HLA loci, with DRB1 alleles showing the most associated TCRs and HLA-C alleles showing the fewest. The classifier was reported to diagnose cytomegalovirus status with high specificity and sensitivity in both the original and validation cohorts. Over 15 rarely observed V segments, including chromosome 9 orphons, were excluded from the earlier analysis of several hundred of the donors because counts were too low. Most CMV-associated TCR beta chains appeared to be HLA-restricted in a later analysis, and the HLA associations seemed to be driven largely by CMV exposure. V-gene and J-gene trimming of TCR beta chains was associated with a missense DCLRE1C variant in a later genetic analysis, and the association was replicated in an independent cohort. In vitro tests confirmed that a few of the cytomegalovirus-associated TCR beta chains recognize cytomegalovirus antigens. Linkage disequilibrium might explain the correlated functional status among segregating V segments, but an unknown experimental factor could not be excluded. Compared with the roughly 700-donor mean, donors in an Asian-associated ancestry cluster had fewer N-insertions in productive TCRs, according to a later genetic analysis. In an earlier analysis of approximately 590 of the donors, most TCR beta V segments appeared in productive rearrangements about 87% or about 30% of the time, broadly matching IMGT annotations. A further reported finding was that TCR beta sequences accurately predicted the HLA-A and HLA-B alleles for most subjects in the first cohort. Because HLA typing was missing for some donors at each locus, association tests included only the typed subset.

This clone was found once. The target of this receptor is not known. Base qualities are not provided; no much larger clone lies one nucleotide away. The method behind the library was the immunoSEQ multiplex PCR assay. A mixture of 60 forward primers for TCR Vbeta segments and 13 reverse primers for TCR Jbeta segments was used in the multiplex PCR. A multiplex PCR assay on genomic DNA amplified the CDR3 region of rearranged TCR beta genes. Amplified TCR beta libraries were sequenced as 87-base-pair reads on the Illumina HiSeq System. Per the authors' processing: Across the roughly 700 repertoires, a later analysis counted tens of millions of unique TCR beta chains, 9.5 million to 12 million of which were shared by at least two donors. Raw reads were error-corrected and collapsed into unique sequences by a nearest-neighbor algorithm in which closely related sequences were merged to remove PCR and sequencing errors. To assign V, D and J gene segments, CDR3 sequences were aligned to IMGT reference sequences. For a sequence to be retained, a match of at least six nucleotides was required to both a V gene segment and a J gene segment. A rearrangement counted as productive if the CDR3 had no stop codons and remained in frame with V and J, and every other rearrangement counted as non-productive. CDR3 was defined according to IMGT convention as the region running from the second conserved V-encoded cysteine to the conserved J-encoded phenylalanine. The earlier analysis of about 560 of the donors excluded any sequence lacking an unambiguous match to a single V gene segment. An earlier analysis of several hundred of the donors classified V segments as functional when productive rearrangements were above 56.7% and as segregating when the standard deviation between donors was above 5%. To diagnose cytomegalovirus status from the catalog of TCR beta chain sequences, a statistical classification framework was built. V and J gene assignment, in a later analysis, came from comparing TCR nucleotide sequences with IMGT/GENE-DB human TR gene sequences. Using the TCRdist pipeline, a later analysis assigned CDR3 sequences along with most-parsimonious VDJ recombination scenarios. In a later analysis, every TCR beta chain was defined by the combination of its CDR3 amino acid sequence and its V-gene family, and reads without a unique V-gene family were dropped. In a later analysis, several hundred highly shared, low-generation-probability nucleotide sequences were removed to address suspected cross-contamination and a sequencing artifact. In a later analysis, a clonal expansion index for each public chain was calculated from normalized within-repertoire ranks of inferred template counts. In a later analysis, generation probabilities were computed using a VDJ recombination model fitted to out-of-frame rearrangements, and the results were checked against IGoR. Hypergeometric tests were used in a later analysis to score TCR-TCR, TCR-HLA and TCR-CMV co-occurrence, with a repertoire-size bias correction applied to the TCR pairs. A later analysis estimated false discovery rates by permuting HLA or CMV assignments 20 times. In a later analysis, co-occurring TCRs were grouped with DBSCAN, and TCRdist sequence similarity was added when clustering was performed within HLA-allele-positive subsets. For co-occurrence clustering, repertoires with fewer than 30,000 or more than 120,000 public chains were excluded, along with several repertoires with anomalous nucleotide sharing. Here the immuneACCESS table is served through TCRdb, limited to in-frame sequences with V and J called. Missing clones are a known gap in these copies; in checked studies unresolved V genes cover under half, and the rest lacks a known reason. D and trimming were read from the DNA, whereas the V and J calls and clone size are those reported in that table. This sample lists about 140,000 clones; 70% to 80% were detected once. The ten top clones hold around 5% of the sample.

The sample comprised PBMCs. The sequence came from a male donor in good health and CMV-seronegative.

The CDR3 region has the sequence CASSVPRTSNYGYTF. DNA sequence: TGTGCCAGCAGCGTACCCAGGACATCCAACTATGGCTACACCTTC. The chain employs TRBV9 and TRBJ1-2; the D region possibly corresponds to TRBD1 (5 bases align). The CDR3 measures 15 amino acids from cysteine to phenylalanine. Only the CDR3 part of the read is kept: 45 bases, read in frame from the first base. V is reduced by 1 base and J by 2 bases, leaving a spacing of 12 bases between them. From a lookup of the germline V gene, CDR1 and CDR2 are SGDLS and YYNGEE. Outside the CDR3, residues come from the reference TRBV9 and TRBJ1-2 proteins, so the full variable domain is: DSGVTQTPKHLITATGQRVTLRCSPRSGDLSVYWYQQSLDQGLQFLIQYYNGEERAKGNILERFSAQQFPDLHSELNLSSLELGDSALYFCASSVPRTSNYGYTFGSGTRLTVV.